The clone carrying this T cell receptor beta chain was observed a single time. This entry is derived from a study of blood T cell repertoires in COVID-19. Turning to the study itself: The samples span acute and convalescent COVID-19 from the United States, Italy and Spain.

Study processing details: Reference gene primer amplification gave nucleated cell count estimates. Data came from immunoSEQ multiplex PCR; TCRdb stores just in-frame clones and leaves some out. V and J calls and clone size are those listed in that table; D and trimming were worked out from the DNA. The sample includes more than 400,000 clones, 90% of them seen just once. Recovered Cohort 3 donors showed two negative PCRs, clearance, or symptom resolution. Sequencing was carried out using PBMCs or T cells enriched from blood (not recorded which). This receptor was obtained from a man aged 18 to 30 who had recovered from COVID-19.

The CDR3 here is CASSSTAAAKNIQYF. The CDR3 DNA reads TGTGCCAGCAGCTCAACTGCGGCAGCCAAAAACATTCAGTACTTC. The chain carries TRBV11-2 and TRBJ2-4; D not resolved. V dropped 4 bases and J dropped 0 bases, with 10 bases sitting between them. The CDR3 contains 15 residues. Germline CDR1 and CDR2: SGHAT and FQNNGV.